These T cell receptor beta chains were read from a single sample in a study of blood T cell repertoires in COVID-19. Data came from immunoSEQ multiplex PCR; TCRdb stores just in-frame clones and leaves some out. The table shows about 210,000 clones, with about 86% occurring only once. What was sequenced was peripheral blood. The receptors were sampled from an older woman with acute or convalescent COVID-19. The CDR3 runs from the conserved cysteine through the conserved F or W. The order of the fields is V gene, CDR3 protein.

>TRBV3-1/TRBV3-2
CASSHPVPGGNTIYF
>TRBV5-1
CASSLKQGVEKLFF
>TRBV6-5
CASSFAYEQYF
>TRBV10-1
CASIGGEGNTIYF
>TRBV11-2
CASSYRGGTYNEQFF
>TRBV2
CASSESFGRNSGANVLTF
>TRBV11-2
CASSLDSAASFAYNEQFF
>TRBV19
CASSIAEGAPYEQYF
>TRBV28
CASTRTGAANTEAFF
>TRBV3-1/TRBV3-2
CASSQGAGTGSTPLHF
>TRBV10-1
CASSESGRPEKLFF
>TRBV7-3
CASSKTGRSPLHF
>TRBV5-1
CASSNGQPNSPLHF
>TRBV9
CASSVGQGWSEQYF
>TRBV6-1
CASSEETGMGPPLHF
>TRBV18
CASSPKGAEAFF
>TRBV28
CASRVIRGVADTQYF
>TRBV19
CASSEIAGGLYNEQFF
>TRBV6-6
CASSYSGQRAEAFF
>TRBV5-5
CASSSRREGNTEAFF
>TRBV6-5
CASRMTGARGQYF
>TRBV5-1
CASSLGGLAVQETQYF
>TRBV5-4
CASRASGQETQYF
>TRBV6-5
CASSPSGGHYNEQFF
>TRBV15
CATSPAGTDTQYF
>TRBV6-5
CASRVNPGGNQPQHF
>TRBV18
CASSPISARTNYGYTF
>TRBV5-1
CASSLGGTGDYEQYF
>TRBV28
CASSRVGGTQYF
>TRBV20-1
CSASRGPNSPLHF
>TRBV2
CASRPTGYNSPLHF
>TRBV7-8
CASSSSTGLLYEQYF
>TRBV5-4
CASREDLQGHTEAFF
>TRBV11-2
CASSLSGSRAGELFF
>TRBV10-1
CASSDNQGGSNTEAFF
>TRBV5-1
CASSKGQGAPPNTEAFF
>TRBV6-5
CASISIQTDNQPQHF